This T cell receptor beta chain stems from a study of blood T cell repertoires in COVID-19. On the study more broadly: Italy, Spain and the United States were the sources of the convalescent and acute COVID-19 samples. PBMCs, B-cell-depleted T cells, or T cells were the source of the cDNA or gDNA that made up the material.

The CDR3 is made up of 16 amino acids. J lost 7 bases, V lost 2 bases, and 10 bases had no gene match. Germline-derived CDR1 and CDR2 are SGDLS and YYNGEE. Libraries were prepared by immunoSEQ multiplex PCR; TCRdb keeps only in-frame clonotypes and omits some of them. The table records some 250,000 clones, under 90% of them present only once. This study enrolled people aged about 18 to 100 from around 26 US geographic areas. Each participant's cohort was designated according to participant-reported clinical history. The source of this sequence is a man between 18 and 35 years old who had recovered from COVID-19. This sequence joins TRBV9 and TRBJ2-7, with TRBD1 matching 12 bases. Sequencing was done on a sample of PBMCs or T cells enriched from blood (not recorded which). CDR3 residues: CASSVSPGQGAREQYF. The CDR3 DNA follows: TGTGCCAGCAGCGTTTCTCCGGGACAGGGGGCCCGGGAGCAGTACTTC.